This T cell receptor beta chain comes out of a study of shared clonotypes between healthy human individuals. The repertoire was sequenced with immunoSEQ multiplex PCR; TCRdb's copy has only in-frame clones and lacks some. The sample carries fewer than 850,000 clones, roughly 96% recorded once. The CDR3 has 15 amino acids. The V gene's germline CDR1 is SGHRS and CDR2 YFSETQ. Trimming took off 4 bases at V and 1 base at J, with 14 bases between the two ends. CD8 cells classed as naive were CD45RO-negative and positively selected for CCR7, excluding terminally differentiated effector memory CD45RA+ cells. About this clone itself: As yet, its antigen is unknown.

General observations from the study: Naive subsets, compared against memory subsets, generally had larger estimated richness values. When compared with the clonotypes that were shared by all four sorted-subset donors, the non-shared clonotypes turned out to have lower generation probabilities.

Sequenced input: naive CD8+ T cells sorted from blood. The clonotype comes from a man in his thirties or forties in good health. V is TRBV5-1 and J is TRBJ2-5, with TRBD2 as a possible D gene (6 bases). DNA for the CDR3: TGCGCCAGCAGCGGCCTACCCGGGAGCCAAGAGACCCAGTACTTC. Residues: CASSGLPGSQETQYF.